The 29 T cell receptor beta chains below were found in one sample sequenced in a study of blood T cell repertoires in COVID-19. Data came from immunoSEQ multiplex PCR; TCRdb stores just in-frame clones and leaves some out. The sample lists about 130,000 clones, 80% to 90% occurring once. Sequenced: PBMCs or T cells enriched from blood (not recorded which). These receptors all come from a woman in her 50s who had recovered from COVID-19.

The V gene is TRBV15, the J gene TRBJ2-5, with D unclear. This CDR3 is 15 amino acids long. V was pared by 0 bases and J by 4 bases, with 12 bases between. Germline assignment: CDR1 LNHNV and CDR2 YYDKDF (reference sequence). The CDR3 region has the DNA TGTGCCACCAGCAGAGATATGCGACTCGGAGAGACCCAGTACTTC. This encodes CATSRDMRLGETQYF. The full variable domain, rest sourced from reference TRBV15 and TRBJ2-5, is DAMVIQNPRYQVTQFGKPVTLSCSQTLNHNVMYWYQQKSSQAPKLLFHYYDKDFNNEADTPDNFQSRRPNTSFCFLDIRSPGLGDTAMYLCATSRDMRLGETQYFGPGTRLLVL.

This chain uses TRBV9 with TRBJ2-7; the D gene is possibly TRBD1 (6 bases). The CDR3 totals 15 residues. The ends were cut back, 4 bases at V and 3 bases at J, with 17 bases in the middle. The germline gives CDR1 SGDLS, CDR2 YYNGEE. In nucleotides, the CDR3 is TGTGCCAGCAGCCTCAGAGGGGACAAACTCTACGAGCAGTACTTC. As protein: CASSLRGDKLYEQYF.

CDR3 nucleotide sequence: TGTGCCAGTAGTATGCTCAGGGGAAACACTGAAGCTTTCTTT. This translates into CASSMLRGNTEAFF. The rearrangement links TRBV19 to TRBJ1-1, with D possibly being TRBD1 (6 bases). The germline V gene encodes CDR1 LNHDA and CDR2 SQIVND (reference sequence). The ends were cut back, 3 bases at V and 2 bases at J, with 10 bases in the middle. The length of the CDR3 is 14 residues.

This chain joins TRBV9 and TRBJ2-5; 9 bases are a match to TRBD1. The V gene's germline CDR1 is SGDLS and CDR2 YYNGEE. The CDR3 totals 16 residues. The J segment lost 5 bases and the V segment lost 3 bases, leaving 11 bases of the junction unmatched. The CDR3 loop reads CASSGGGTGSGETQYF. CDR3 DNA: TGTGCCAGCAGCGGAGGAGGGACAGGGTCTGGGGAGACCCAGTACTTC.

The genes are TRBV27 and TRBJ2-7, with D tentatively TRBD2 (6 bases). From germline, CDR1 is MNHEY and CDR2 SMNVEV (reference sequence). This CDR3 contains 13 residues. V was cut by 3 bases and J by 1 base, with 7 bases left in between. The CDR3 sequence: CASSLGRSYEQYF. The CDR3, as DNA: TGTGCCAGCAGTTTGGGGAGGTCCTACGAGCAGTACTTC.

V and J are TRBV2 and TRBJ1-6; D possibly corresponds to TRBD1 (6 bases). The germline CDR1 and CDR2 sequences are SNHLY and FYNNEI. With 6 bases removed from V and 5 bases from J, the gap between germline ends came to 11 bases. This CDR3 spans 14 amino acids. In nucleotides, the CDR3 is TGTGCCAGCAGAACAGGGCTAAATAATTCACCCCTCCACTTT. Protein product: CASRTGLNNSPLHF.

This clone appeared a single time. V is TRBV5-1 and J is TRBJ1-5; D may be TRBD1 (5 bases). Per the germline V gene, CDR1 is SGHRS and CDR2 is YFSETQ. CDR3 size: 15 residues. The V gene lost 2 bases and the J gene lost 2 bases, with 11 bases spanning the gap. The CDR3 nucleotides are TGCGCCAGCAGCTTCAGGGATGGTGGCAATCAGCCCCAGCATTTT. It codes for CASSFRDGGNQPQHF.

The V and J genes are TRBV4-1 and TRBJ1-5; 11 positions match TRBD1. The CDR3 has 18 residues. V was clipped by 4 bases and J by 0 bases; unmatched bases: 8. CDR1 is MGHRA, CDR2 YSYEKL, per germline. CDR3 in amino acids: CASSLERTGGPSNQPQHF. The CDR3 DNA reads as TGCGCCAGCAGCCTGGAACGGACAGGGGGCCCTAGCAATCAGCCCCAGCATTTT.

The chain couples TRBV9 to TRBJ2-6; D is uncertain. Germline CDR1 reads SGDLS; CDR2 reads YYNGEE. This CDR3 has 15 amino acids. V was trimmed by 4 bases and J by 0 bases, leaving 8 bases between them. The CDR3 bases are TGTGCCAGCAGCTCACACATCTCTGGGGCCAACGTCCTGACTTTC. Translating it yields CASSSHISGANVLTF.

The gene calls are TRBV18 and TRBJ2-7; D perhaps matches TRBD1 (6 bases). There are 14 residues in the CDR3. CDR1 and CDR2 (germline): KGHSH, LQKENI. The ends were cut back, 3 bases at V and 0 bases at J, with 9 bases in the middle. CDR3 loop: CASSPPGVSYEQYF. The CDR3 DNA follows: TGTGCCAGCTCACCCCCAGGGGTCTCCTACGAGCAGTACTTC.

The gene calls are TRBV2 and TRBJ2-7, with a possible D match to TRBD1 (6 bases). Per germline, CDR1 SNHLY and CDR2 FYNNEI. Deletions cut 7 bases from V and 5 bases from J, with 18 bases between. The CDR3 contains 14 residues. The chain's CDR3 is CASNSVRGGHEQYF. In DNA, the CDR3 is TGTGCCAGCAATTCGGTCAGGGGTGGCCACGAGCAGTACTTC.

This clone appeared once. This chain links TRBV19 with TRBJ2-5; TRBD1 might be the D (6 bases). V was shortened by 4 bases and J by 4 bases, with 16 bases between the two germline ends. The CDR3 has 15 residues. Germline CDR1 and CDR2: LNHDA and SQIVND (reference sequence). CDR3 sequence: CASSKTGQKGETQYF. In DNA form, the CDR3 reads TGTGCCAGTAGTAAGACAGGACAGAAGGGAGAGACCCAGTACTTC.

In its sample, this clone was seen once. The chain employs TRBV6-5 and TRBJ2-7; D possibly corresponds to TRBD1 (6 bases). The CDR3 runs 12 residues. The V end lost 10 bases, the J end lost 2 bases, and 12 bases lay between the germline ends. CDR1 and CDR2 from the germline V gene are MNHEY and SVGAGI. The CDR3 DNA is TGTGCCACCGAGGGGGATACCTACGAGCAGTACTTC. It encodes CATEGDTYEQYF.

Remarks on this clone: The sample contains more than one DNA sequence encoding this CDR3. CDR3 protein: CASRAGRGYTF. The CDR3 nucleotides read TGTGCCAGCAGGGCAGGGAGGGGCTACACCTTC. V is TRBV6-5 and J is TRBJ1-2; TRBD1 might be the D (5 bases). The germline V and J ends were trimmed by 6 bases and 8 bases, with 10 bases remaining between them. This CDR3 has 11 residues. Germline values: CDR1 MNHEY, CDR2 SVGAGI.

The chain links TRBV6-1 to TRBJ2-5; 12 bases fit TRBD2. The CDR3 is 15 amino acids. Germline loops: CDR1 MNHNS, CDR2 SASEGT. V lost 2 bases to trimming and J lost 2 bases; unmatched junction nucleotides: 0. This CDR3 is CASSELAGGQETQYF. In nucleotides, the CDR3 is TGTGCCAGCAGTGAACTAGCGGGGGGGCAAGAGACCCAGTACTTC.

The chain combines TRBV12-3 or TRBV12-4 with TRBJ1-2; tentative D call: TRBD1 (6 bases). This CDR3 is 13 amino acids long. Trimming took 6 bases from V and 4 from J, leaving 12 bases between them. DNA of the CDR3: TGTGCCAGCAGCCCTGGACAGTCCTATGGCTACACCTTC. This gives the protein CASSPGQSYGYTF.

This chain connects TRBV20-1 to TRBJ1-2; TRBD1 agrees at 7 bases. The trim removed 3 bases at V and 3 bases at J, leaving 19 bases unmatched. CDR3 length: 18 residues. Germline V gene data show CDR1 as DFQATT and CDR2 as SNEGSKA (reference sequence). Written as DNA, the CDR3 is TGCAGTGCTAGTCCCCCTCATTACAGGGGCGCGTTCGACTATGGCTACACCTTC. It yields the protein CSASPPHYRGAFDYGYTF.

The rearrangement uses TRBV3-1 (or the pseudogene TRBV3-2) and TRBJ2-7, with D maybe TRBD2 (7 bases). Germline CDR1 reads LGHDT; CDR2 reads YNNKEL (reference sequence). Trimming stripped 1 base from V and 6 bases from J, with 16 bases between. This CDR3 has 15 amino acids. In nucleotides, the CDR3 is TGTGCCAGCAGCCAAGGCCCCTCGGGGGGCCGCGAGCAGTACTTC. Protein product: CASSQGPSGGREQYF.

The rearrangement uses TRBV10-1 and TRBJ2-5, with 13 bases fitting TRBD2. V lost 5 bases to trimming and J lost 1 base; unmatched junction nucleotides: 4. The CDR3 is 16 residues long. Germline CDR1 reads WNHNN; CDR2 reads SYGVQD (reference sequence). CDR3 bases: TGCGCCAGCAGTCAAGGACTAGCGGGGGCCCAAGAGACCCAGTACTTC. Translation: CASSQGLAGAQETQYF.

The chain links TRBV24-1 to TRBJ2-1; maybe TRBD2 (6 bases). V lost 3 bases and J 7 bases, leaving 18 bases between the germline ends. Germline V gene data show CDR1 as KGHDR and CDR2 as SFDVKD. The CDR3 has 16 residues. The CDR3 sequence is CATSDGGITRENEQFF. The DNA of the CDR3 is TGTGCCACCAGTGATGGGGGGATAACGCGTGAAAATGAGCAGTTCTTC.

V and J are TRBV24-1 and TRBJ1-2; D possibly corresponds to TRBD1 (6 bases). CDR1 and CDR2 (germline): KGHDR, SFDVKD. CDR3 length: 12 amino acids. V dropped 4 bases and J dropped 7 bases, with 9 bases sitting between them. The CDR3 loop reads CATSDTGPGYTF. The DNA of the CDR3 is TGTGCCACCAGTGACACAGGGCCTGGCTACACCTTC.

This clone appeared a few times. This chain joins TRBV5-5 and TRBJ2-7; 9 nucleotides agree with TRBD1. The ends lost 1 base at V and 7 bases at J; junction bases unmatched: 15. The CDR3 loop spans 17 amino acids. Per the germline V gene, CDR1 is SGHKS and CDR2 is YYEKEE (reference sequence). The CDR3 DNA reads as TGTGCCAGCAGCTTGTTTCCGCCGGGACAGGGTACGAGTGAGCAGTACTTC. As protein: CASSLFPPGQGTSEQYF.

The V call is TRBV29-1, the J call TRBJ2-3; D is possibly TRBD2 (6 bases). The V gene lost 3 bases and the J gene lost 2 bases, with 12 bases spanning the gap. The germline V gene encodes CDR1 SQVTM and CDR2 ANQGSEA. The CDR3 is made up of 14 amino acids. For the CDR3, the DNA is TGCAGCGTTGATTTTAGCGGCTCCACAGATACGCAGTATTTT. Translated: CSVDFSGSTDTQYF.

This chain links TRBV7-2 with TRBJ2-7, with D possibly matching TRBD2 (6 bases). This CDR3 comprises 14 residues. Germline CDR1 reads SGHTA; CDR2 reads FQGNSA. V was trimmed by 5 bases and J by 3 bases, leaving 14 bases between them. The CDR3 nucleotides read TGTGCCAGCAGCACCCAGGAGGGGTACTACGAGCAGTACTTC. Translation gives CASSTQEGYYEQYF.

The chain uses TRBV19 and TRBJ1-6, with D perhaps TRBD1 (5 bases). Germline lookup yields CDR1 LNHDA and CDR2 SQIVND (reference sequence). The V and J ends lost 3 bases and 6 bases respectively, with 15 bases between them. The CDR3 consists of 16 residues. CDR3 amino acids: CASSMNGAGSNSPLHF. CDR3 sequence (DNA): TGTGCCAGTAGTATGAATGGGGCAGGGTCTAATTCACCCCTCCACTTT.

This chain links TRBV9 with TRBJ1-2, with 9 bases matching TRBD1. CDR1 is SGDLS, CDR2 YYNGEE, per germline. This CDR3 is built from 15 residues. V lost 5 bases and J lost 0; bases outside the gene matches: 5. In DNA, the CDR3 is TGTGCCAGCAGGGCACAGGGGGCGCCTAACTATGGCTACACCTTC. Residues: CASRAQGAPNYGYTF.

A few counts support this clone. V usage is TRBV4-1 and J usage is TRBJ2-1, with TRBD2 matching over 16 bases. From germline, CDR1 is MGHRA and CDR2 YSYEKL. V lost 3 bases, J lost 8 bases, and 10 bases stayed unmatched. The CDR3 sequence is 18 residues long. The CDR3 spells CASSQRGTSGGDLYEQFF. Here the CDR3 DNA reads TGCGCCAGCAGCCAGCGCGGGACTAGCGGGGGGGACTTATATGAGCAGTTCTTC.

This chain links TRBV27 with TRBJ2-7; maybe TRBD1 (6 bases). The length of the CDR3 is 14 residues. The germline V and J ends were trimmed by 3 bases and 1 base, with 10 bases remaining between them. Per the germline V gene, CDR1 is MNHEY and CDR2 is SMNVEV (reference sequence). CDR3 in DNA: TGTGCCAGCAGTTTTCAGGGGAGTTCCTACGAGCAGTACTTC. Translated: CASSFQGSSYEQYF.

This rearrangement joins TRBV5-1 to TRBJ2-3, with 9 bases matching TRBD1. The CDR3 spans 14 residues. Looked up from germline, CDR1 is SGHRS and CDR2 is YFSETQ. The junction had 4 bases not matched to a gene; V was cut back by 2 bases and J by 6 bases. CDR3 in amino acids: CASSLGQGSDTQYF. The CDR3 DNA sequence: TGCGCCAGCAGCTTAGGACAGGGGTCCGATACGCAGTATTTT.